This entry concerns a single T cell receptor beta chain. This sample was included in a study of siplizumab effects on memory and regulatory T cells. Profiling relied on immunoSEQ multiplex PCR, and the TCRdb table lists in-frame clones only, not all of them. The sample contains 95,000 to 100,000 clones, 80% to 95% of which appear only once. Per the germline V gene, CDR1 is SNHLY and CDR2 is FYNNEI. The CDR3 is 14 residues long. V was clipped by 5 bases and J by 0 bases, with 9 bases between them. This TCR came from a human donor in good health. The sequenced sample consisted of non-Treg CD4+ T cells sorted from blood. This rearrangement joins TRBV2 to TRBJ2-3; D call uncertain. CDR3 coding DNA: TGTGCCAGCAGTCCCAGTCCTAGCACAGATACGCAGTATTTT. Translation: CASSPSPSTDTQYF.